A single sample is the source of the 30 T cell receptor beta chains below, sequenced in a study of CD8 T cells in Susac syndrome. After extraction with the RNeasy kit, roughly 0.5 to 1 ug of the RNA was reverse transcribed using random hexamers. MiXCR, applied by TCRdb to the immunoSEQ multiplex PCR reads, yields one record per CDR3 protein. Among about 250,000 distinct CDR3 sequences, roughly 95% were seen once, and the ten largest hold around 0.067%. Material for sequencing was CD4+ T cells from PBMCs. These receptors came from a human donor with multiple sclerosis.

As for this clonotype: The junction departs from the called germline gene at one end, perhaps through a read error. J is TRBJ1-2 and V is TRBV20-1; D is unresolved. This CDR3 is built from 15 residues. Germline CDR1 reads DFQATT; CDR2 reads SNEGSKA (reference sequence). The CDR3 loop reads CSAGDTARVNYGYTF. The CDR3 DNA follows: TGCAGTGCTGGAGATACAGCCCGGGTAAACTATGGCTACACCTTC.

The chain couples TRBV7-3 to TRBJ2-3, with a weak D call TRBD1 (5 bases). Germline V lookup: CDR1 SGHTA, CDR2 FQGTGA. The CDR3 contains 12 residues. Trimming took 2 bases from V and 5 from J, leaving 5 bases between them. The CDR3 DNA reads TGTGCCAGCAGCTTAGACAGAGATACGCAGTATTTT. Translated, it gives CASSLDRDTQYF.

The rearrangement uses TRBV25-1 and TRBJ2-7, with a possible D match to TRBD1 (5 bases). Germline-derived CDR1 and CDR2 are MGHDK and SYGVNS. Trimming stripped 4 bases from V and 4 bases from J, with 17 bases between. This CDR3 comprises 15 residues. DNA of the CDR3: TGTGCCAGCAGTGCCCGAGCAGGGTTTGGGTACGAGCAGTACTTC. This gives the protein CASSARAGFGYEQYF.

J is TRBJ2-7 and V is TRBV5-4; 9 bases fit TRBD1. The CDR3 is made up of 13 amino acids. The germline CDR1 and CDR2 sequences are SGHNT and YYREEE (reference sequence). Unmatched junction bases numbered 6, after V lost 4 bases and J lost 7 bases. The CDR3 DNA reads TGTGCCAGCAGCGTCCGACAGGGGGGGGAGCAGTACGTC. Translated, it gives CASSVRQGGEQYV.

Here the CDR3 reads CSARVTGVGESFF. In nucleotides, the CDR3 is TGCAGTGCTAGAGTAACAGGGGTGGGGGAATCTTTCTTT. The rearrangement joins TRBV20-1 to TRBJ1-1; 7 positions match TRBD1. In germline, CDR1 is DFQATT, CDR2 SNEGSKA (reference sequence). The junction had 11 bases not matched to a gene; V was cut back by 1 base and J by 12 bases. The CDR3 extends over 13 amino acids.

The chain couples TRBV28 to TRBJ2-5; perhaps TRBD2 as D (6 bases). Germline lookup yields CDR1 MDHEN and CDR2 SYDVKM. Between the trimmed V and J ends, which lost 6 bases and 7 bases, there was a span of 18 bases. CDR3 length: 14 amino acids. In DNA, the CDR3 is TGTGCCAGCAGGACCAGCGGGCGACGAGGGACCCAGTACTTC. Translation gives CASRTSGRRGTQYF.

The chain is built from TRBV12-3 or TRBV12-4 and TRBJ2-4, with D hard to call. The CDR3 extends over 13 amino acids. The V and J ends lost 7 bases and 0 bases respectively, with 7 bases between them. Here the CDR3 reads CASTALAKNIQYF. CDR3 DNA sequence: TGTGCCAGCACCGCGCTAGCCAAAAACATTCAGTACTTC.

The rearrangement joins TRBV5-1 to TRBJ2-5, with D possibly called TRBD1 or TRBD2 (5 bases each). V lost 4 bases and J lost 0, with 13 bases in between. The V gene's germline CDR1 is SGHRS and CDR2 YFSETQ. The CDR3 covers 15 residues. The CDR3 reads CASSRLGTHQETQYF. The CDR3, as DNA: TGCGCCAGCAGCCGACTCGGGACCCACCAAGAGACCCAGTACTTC.

This chain joins TRBV18 and TRBJ2-1; 8 nucleotides match TRBD1. After removal of 6 bases from V and 5 bases from J, the junction contained 9 bases not matched to a gene. The CDR3 loop spans 15 amino acids. Germline loops: CDR1 KGHSH, CDR2 LQKENI. In nucleotides, the CDR3 is TGTGCCAGCTCGGAGACACAGGGGGAACACAATGAGCAGTTCTTC. Its translation: CASSETQGEHNEQFF.

This sequence joins TRBV9 and TRBJ2-5, with TRBD2 matching 8 bases. Trimming removed 1 base from V and 5 bases from J; junction bases left unmatched: 4. This CDR3 has 14 residues. CDR1 is SGDLS and CDR2 is YYNGEE in the germline V gene. As DNA, the CDR3 is TGTGCCAGCAGCGTAACCGGGACTAGGGAGACCCAGTACTTC. Protein product: CASSVTGTRETQYF.

CDR3 DNA sequence: TGCAGCGTGTACGGGACGCCGAAAAACATTCAGTACTTC. Translation gives CSVYGTPKNIQYF. The chain has TRBV29-1 and TRBJ2-4; either TRBD1 or TRBD2 may fit D (5 bases each). V was clipped by 6 bases and J by 4 bases, with 13 bases between them. The CDR3 covers 13 residues. The germline V gene has CDR1 SQVTM and CDR2 ANQGSEA. Looking up the rest from reference TRBV29-1 and TRBJ2-4 gives the full variable domain: SAVISQKPSRDICQRGTSLTIQCQVDSQVTMMFWYRQQPGQSLTLIATANQGSEATYESGFVIDKFPISRPNLTFSTLTVSNMSPEDSSIYLCSVYGTPKNIQYFGAGTRLSVL.

J is TRBJ2-1 and V is TRBV7-9, with TRBD2 matching over 14 bases. Trimming removed 5 bases from V and 7 bases from J; junction bases left unmatched: 13. Germline assignment: CDR1 SEHNR and CDR2 FQNEAQ (reference sequence). CDR3 length equals 18 residues. CDR3 bases: TGTGCCAGCAGCCCCCCCCCGCCGGGGACTAGCGGGGGAAATGAGCAGTTCTTC. This translates into CASSPPPPGTSGGNEQFF.

This chain links TRBV5-1 with TRBJ2-7; 7 bases are shared with TRBD1. CDR1 and CDR2 (germline): SGHRS, YFSETQ. The CDR3 is 15 residues long. Losses at the gene ends were 1 base for V and 2 bases for J; bases not matched to a gene: 6. The CDR3 is CASSLWTGETYEQYF. CDR3 DNA: TGCGCCAGCAGCTTGTGGACAGGAGAAACCTACGAGCAGTACTTC.

J is TRBJ2-7 and V is TRBV23-1, with 11 bases aligning to TRBD1. TRBV23-1 carries the ORF label, with uncertain function. V lost 0 bases and J lost 0; bases outside the gene matches: 10. The CDR3 runs 19 residues. CDR3 nucleotides: TGCGCCAGCAGTCAATCGAGTGGGGGGACAGGGGGTAGCTCCTACGAGCAGTACGTC. It specifies CASSQSSGGTGGSSYEQYV.

The rearrangement links TRBV20-1 to TRBJ1-2; tentatively, D is TRBD1 (6 bases). Trimming took off 7 bases at V and 8 bases at J, with 20 bases between the two ends. Looked up from germline, CDR1 is DFQATT and CDR2 is SNEGSKA (reference sequence). This CDR3 contains 13 residues. The CDR3: CSEGGQVGRGYTF. Here the CDR3 DNA reads TGCAGTGAAGGGGGGCAGGTCGGGCGCGGCTACACCTTC.

The chain joins TRBV2 to TRBJ1-2; 7 bases are shared with TRBD1. The ends lost 5 bases at V and 7 bases at J; junction bases unmatched: 7. Germline V gene sequence: CDR1 SNHLY, CDR2 FYNNEI. This CDR3 has 13 amino acids. This CDR3 is CASSYDREVGYTF. CDR3 DNA sequence: TGTGCCAGCAGTTATGACAGGGAGGTTGGCTACACCTTC.

This sequence joins TRBV2 and TRBJ1-2; D ambiguous. Trimming took off 8 bases at V and 1 base at J, with 11 bases between the two ends. Germline lookup yields CDR1 SNHLY and CDR2 FYNNEI. CDR3 size: 13 residues. This CDR3 is CASLLEVNYGYTF. CDR3 bases: TGTGCCAGCCTACTCGAAGTTAACTATGGCTACACCTTC.

The V call is TRBV7-3, the J call TRBJ2-1; no clear D. The CDR3 sequence is 15 residues long. V gave up 1 base and J gave up 0 bases, with 7 bases separating them. CDR1 is SGHTA, CDR2 FQGTGA, per germline. Written as DNA, the CDR3 is TGTGCCAGCAGCTTAATGCCCGGCTCCTACAATGAGCAGTTCTTC. Translating it yields CASSLMPGSYNEQFF.

The sample holds one count of this clonotype. V and J are TRBV7-3 and TRBJ2-2; 9 positions agree with TRBD2. The germline gives CDR1 SGHTA, CDR2 FQGTGA. The CDR3 totals 15 residues. The V gene end was trimmed by 5 bases and the J gene end by 8 bases; junction bases not matched to a gene: 9. The DNA of the CDR3 is TGTGCCAGCAGCCCCCCCCCGCTAGCGGGGGGGGAGCTGTTTTTT. Translated: CASSPPPLAGGELFF.

The genes are TRBV19 and TRBJ2-5, with D perhaps matching TRBD1 (5 bases). The CDR3 loop spans 15 amino acids. V lost 7 bases and J 0 bases, leaving 15 bases between the germline ends. Germline V gives CDR1 LNHDA, CDR2 SQIVND (reference sequence). The CDR3 DNA sequence: TGTGCCAGTAAGGGGCAGGACATCCACCAAGAGACCCAGTACTTC. Protein: CASKGQDIHQETQYF. Supplemented by reference TRBV19 and TRBJ2-5, the full variable domain reads DGGITQSPKYLFRKEGQNVTLSCEQNLNHDAMYWYRQDPGQGLRLIYYSQIVNDFQKGDIAEGYSVSREKKESFPLTVTSAQKNPTAFYLCASKGQDIHQETQYFGPGTRLLVL.

This chain joins TRBV18 and TRBJ2-5, with no clear D. The CDR3 totals 12 residues. The V end lost 6 bases, the J end lost 4 bases, and 9 bases lay between the germline ends. Germline CDR1 is KGHSH and CDR2 is LQKENI. The CDR3 is CASSPKGETQYF. The CDR3 coding sequence is TGTGCCAGCTCTCCCAAAGGAGAGACCCAGTACTTC.

A single count supports this clonotype. V gene TRBV29-1 combines with J gene TRBJ2-7, with 11 positions matching TRBD1. After removal of 7 bases from V and 4 bases from J, the junction contained 6 bases not matched to a gene. The CDR3 is 13 residues long. Germline values: CDR1 SQVTM, CDR2 ANQGSEA. The CDR3 sequence: CSAADRGQYEQYF. CDR3 nucleotide sequence: TGCAGCGCCGCGGACAGGGGGCAGTACGAGCAGTACTTC.

The chain joins TRBV3-1 to TRBJ2-5; TRBD1 is a possible D gene (5 bases). The CDR3 runs to 15 residues. Germline V gene sequence: CDR1 LGHDT, CDR2 YNNKEL (reference sequence). V was clipped by 0 bases and J by 5 bases, with 13 bases between them. CDR3 sequence reads: CASSQDRQSWETQYF. The CDR3 DNA follows: TGTGCCAGCAGCCAAGATCGACAGAGTTGGGAGACCCAGTACTTC.

The chain is built from TRBV5-1 and TRBJ2-2, with D possibly matching TRBD1 (5 bases). Germline CDR1 is SGHRS and CDR2 is YFSETQ. Trimming removed 0 bases from V and 4 bases from J, with 16 bases in between. CDR3 length: 17 residues. This chain's CDR3 is CASSLAPVVGATGELFF. CDR3 DNA sequence: TGCGCCAGCAGCTTGGCCCCGGTGGTAGGGGCCACCGGGGAGCTGTTTTTT.

The gene calls are TRBV7-9 and TRBJ2-2; D remains unclear. V dropped 5 bases and J dropped 6 bases, with 7 bases sitting between them. The CDR3 spans 12 residues. CDR1 SEHNR and CDR2 FQNEAQ come from the germline V gene (reference sequence). The CDR3 protein is CASSPQAGELFF. DNA for the CDR3: TGTGCCAGCAGCCCCCAGGCCGGGGAGCTGTTTTTT.

This clonotype appeared a few times. The chain carries TRBV7-3 and TRBJ1-1; no reliable D call. The germline V and J ends were trimmed by 2 bases and 4 bases, with 8 bases remaining between them. In germline, CDR1 is SGHTA, CDR2 FQGTGA. The CDR3 length is 13 residues. In DNA form, the CDR3 reads TGTGCCAGCAGCTTAGAGGGCTCCACTGAAGCTTTCTTT. This gives the protein CASSLEGSTEAFF.

This chain uses TRBV28 with TRBJ2-7, with 7 bases matching TRBD1. With V trimmed by 8 bases and J by 2 bases, 12 bases remained unmatched. Germline loops: CDR1 MDHEN, CDR2 SYDVKM. The CDR3 loop spans 15 amino acids. The CDR3 sequence is CASQLNDRVTYEQYF. CDR3 nucleotide sequence: TGTGCCAGCCAACTCAATGACAGGGTTACCTACGAGCAGTACTTC.

This clonotype was recorded only once. DNA of the CDR3: TGTGCCAGCAGCCAAGAGGGGACCCTAAGGGGCTATGGCTACACCTTC. Protein sequence: CASSQEGTLRGYGYTF. This rearrangement joins TRBV3-1 to TRBJ1-2, with D tentatively TRBD1 (5 bases). Germline-derived CDR1 and CDR2 are LGHDT and YNNKEL (reference sequence). The CDR3 length is 16 residues. Between the trimmed V and J ends, which lost 0 bases and 4 bases, there was a span of 15 bases. Together with reference TRBV3-1 and TRBJ1-2, the CDR3 gives the full variable domain: DTAVSQTPKYLVTQMGNDKSIKCEQNLGHDTMYWYKQDSKKFLKIMFSYNNKELIINETVPNRFSPKSPDKAHLNLHINSLELGDSAVYFCASSQEGTLRGYGYTFGSGTRLTVV.

The rearrangement links TRBV4-1 to TRBJ1-4; possibly TRBD1 for D (6 bases). Germline-derived CDR1 and CDR2 are MGHRA and YSYEKL. The V end lost 3 bases, the J end lost 8 bases, and 19 bases lay between the germline ends. This CDR3 spans 16 amino acids. The CDR3 nucleotides read TGCGCCAGCAGCCACCCCGGTGGGGGGGCGGGAGAAAAACTGTTTTTT. Its translation is CASSHPGGGAGEKLFF.

V and J are TRBV3-1 and TRBJ2-1, with 9 bases matching TRBD2. V was clipped by 4 bases and J by 9 bases; unmatched bases: 10. The CDR3 runs to 15 residues. From germline, CDR1 is LGHDT and CDR2 YNNKEL (reference sequence). CDR3 amino acids: CASSRQGGRASEQFF. The CDR3, as DNA: TGTGCCAGCAGCCGACAGGGCGGGAGGGCCTCTGAGCAGTTCTTC.